This note documents a single T cell receptor beta chain sequence. The antigen is unknown. The sample belongs to a study of brain metastases from non-small cell lung cancer. Whole-study findings and limits: Metastases had sparse T cells but largely shared repertoires with primaries. T-cell infiltration was lower in brain metastases than primaries (P < 0.001).

V trimming: 0 bases; J trimming: 4 bases; junction bases outside the gene matches: 7. The CDR3 covers 16 residues. Germline CDR1 is MNHEY and CDR2 is SMNVEV (reference sequence). Produced via immunoSEQ multiplex PCR; TCRdb's table is partial and in-frame only. The sample contains approximately 4,900 clones, over 60% of which appear only once. The material sequenced was primary lung tumor tissue. The receptor was derived from a donor aged 40 or over with non-small cell lung cancer. The chain has TRBV27 and TRBJ2-5; 8 bases map to TRBD2. The CDR3 protein is CASSLSAAGGGETQYF. The CDR3 nucleotides read TGTGCCAGCAGTTTATCTGCCGCGGGGGGCGGAGAGACCCAGTACTTC.